This entry describes one T cell receptor (beta chain). Its antigen remains unknown. Sequencing used immunoSEQ multiplex PCR; TCRdb keeps in-frame clones, though not all of them. The sample includes about 140,000 clones, roughly 90% of them seen just once. This sample was taken from a study of T cell responses to AZD1222 COVID-19 vaccine. Study-wide context: The study pooled second doses at about 4 or about 12 weeks. Whole-study results and caveats: The study found Spike-specific TCR breadth and depth rose after two AZD1222 doses. Donors skewed white British and female; clonal diversity was possibly underestimated. It was only a handful of AZD1222 recipients who were seropositive at baseline.

V shed 6 bases and J 6 bases; nucleotides not matched to a gene: 8. Germline V gene sequence: CDR1 MDHEN, CDR2 SYDVKM. The CDR3 loop spans 14 amino acids. The sequence was obtained from an adult in good health. The rearrangement uses TRBV28 and TRBJ2-3; 8 bases agree with TRBD2. The source was peripheral blood, collected on day 0 of AZD1222 vaccination. The chain's CDR3 is CASRGTGGEDTQYF. CDR3 sequence (DNA): TGTGCCAGCAGGGGTACGGGAGGGGAGGATACGCAGTATTTT.